This passage covers 21 T cell receptor beta chains from one sample sequenced in a study of T cell changes during pregnancy in multiple sclerosis. This table comes from immunoSEQ multiplex PCR, and its TCRdb copy is limited to in-frame clones, with some not included. Among about 38,000 clones listed, more than 85% were seen once. Sequences were derived from CD8+ T cells from peripheral blood mononuclear cells, sampled in the third trimester of pregnancy. The receptors here all came from a female donor with multiple sclerosis, enrolled in a pregnancy study.

This rearrangement joins TRBV19 to TRBJ1-2, with D maybe TRBD1 (5 bases). The CDR3 length is 14 residues. Trimming took off 6 bases at V and 8 bases at J, with 19 bases between the two ends. The V gene's germline CDR1 is LNHDA and CDR2 SQIVND (reference sequence). CDR3 bases: TGTGCCAGTAGAATGACAGCCTCCCCCTACGGCTACACCTTC. Translation gives CASRMTASPYGYTF.

The chain links TRBV7-3 to TRBJ2-3, with D hard to call. The germline gives CDR1 SGHTA, CDR2 FQGTGA. V lost 5 bases to trimming and J lost 5 bases, with 11 bases between them. The CDR3 extends over 13 amino acids. The CDR3 nucleotides are TGTGCCAGCAGCCCAGGAATCCTAGATACGCAGTATTTT. Translated, it gives CASSPGILDTQYF.

CDR3 residues: CASSPRSRDYPSGANVLTF. Here the CDR3 DNA reads TGTGCCAGCAGCCCCCGGTCGAGGGATTACCCCTCTGGGGCCAACGTCCTGACTTTC. The chain is built from TRBV7-9 and TRBJ2-6, with a weak D call TRBD2 (5 bases). CDR1 and CDR2 (germline): SEHNR, FQNEAQ (reference sequence). The V and J ends lost 5 bases and 0 bases respectively, with 20 bases between them. The CDR3 loop spans 19 amino acids. Full variable domain (missing parts from reference TRBV7-9 and TRBJ2-6): DTGVSQNPRHKITKRGQNVTFRCDPISEHNRLYWYRQTLGQGPEFLTYFQNEAQLEKSRLLSDRFSAERPKGSFSTLEIQRTEQGDSAMYLCASSPRSRDYPSGANVLTFGAGSRLTVL.

This sequence joins TRBV6-5 and TRBJ2-7; possible D gene TRBD1, 6 bases. Germline CDR1 reads MNHEY; CDR2 reads SVGAGI. The CDR3 is 13 amino acids. Trimming shortened V by 6 bases and J by 5 bases, and 14 bases separated the two germline ends. CDR3 nucleotides: TGTGCCAGCAGAGTTGGGGGCGTCGACGAGCAGTACTTC. It codes for CASRVGGVDEQYF.

The J gene is TRBJ2-3, the V gene TRBV5-1; 12 bases fit TRBD2. V lost 2 bases to trimming and J lost 2 bases; unmatched junction nucleotides: 3. The CDR3 is 16 residues long. Germline CDR1 is SGHRS and CDR2 is YFSETQ. Here the CDR3 reads CASSFSSGRATDTQYF. As DNA, the CDR3 is TGCGCCAGCAGCTTTTCTAGCGGGAGGGCCACAGATACGCAGTATTTT.

The chain joins TRBV5-1 to TRBJ2-7, with 7 bases matching TRBD1. The CDR3 has 14 amino acids. The germline V gene has CDR1 SGHRS and CDR2 YFSETQ. Trimming cost V 0 bases and J 2 bases; bases outside gene matches: 2. CDR3 nucleotide sequence: TGCGCCAGCAGCTTGGGGACAGGTCCCTACGAGCAGTACTTC. It yields the protein CASSLGTGPYEQYF.

The genes are TRBV6-4 and TRBJ2-3; D may be TRBD1 (5 bases). V dropped 0 bases and J dropped 6 bases, with 13 bases sitting between them. CDR1 MRHNA and CDR2 SNTAGT come from the germline V gene. The CDR3 length is 15 residues. Here the CDR3 reads CASSDSEGAGDTQYF. The CDR3 bases are TGTGCCAGCAGTGACTCTGAAGGGGCAGGGGATACGCAGTATTTT.

This clone was detected only once. V is TRBV5-1 and J is TRBJ2-5; TRBD2 is a possible D gene (5 bases). Trimming shortened V by 0 bases and J by 4 bases, and 10 bases separated the two germline ends. CDR1 is SGHRS and CDR2 is YFSETQ in the germline V gene. The CDR3 is made up of 14 amino acids. The DNA of the CDR3 is TGCGCCAGCAGCTTGGAACTGGGAGCAGAGACCCAGTACTTC. Translating gives CASSLELGAETQYF.

The CDR3 loop is CASSEGGRRNEQFF. In nucleotides, the CDR3 is TGTGCCAGCAGTGAAGGCGGGAGAAGGAATGAGCAGTTCTTC. V gene TRBV2 combines with J gene TRBJ2-1; 7 bases agree with TRBD2. Trimming cost V 1 base and J 7 bases; bases outside gene matches: 4. This CDR3 contains 14 residues. Germline CDR1 reads SNHLY; CDR2 reads FYNNEI.

CDR3 amino acids: CASDTGRASDQYF. For the CDR3, the DNA is TGTGCCAGCGATACAGGGAGGGCTAGTGACCAGTACTTC. This chain joins TRBV4-2 and TRBJ2-5; tentative D call: TRBD2 (7 bases). The CDR3 has 13 amino acids. Trimming took off 8 bases at V and 10 bases at J, with 20 bases between the two ends. The germline V gene encodes CDR1 LGHNA and CDR2 YNFKEQ.

This clone appeared once. CDR3 bases: TGTGCCAGCAGCTTGGACAGGGTGGTCTATGGCTACACCTTC. Amino acid sequence: CASSLDRVVYGYTF. This sequence joins TRBV5-6 and TRBJ1-2; D may be TRBD1 (6 bases). The germline V gene encodes CDR1 SGHDT and CDR2 YYEEEE. This CDR3 contains 14 residues. V shed 0 bases and J shed 4 bases, with 10 bases lying between them.

This clone was detected only once. The chain combines TRBV27 with TRBJ2-1, with D possibly TRBD2 on 6 matching bases. The CDR3 extends over 15 amino acids. Trimming took off 6 bases at V and 0 bases at J, with 12 bases between the two ends. CDR1 MNHEY and CDR2 SMNVEV come from the germline V gene (reference sequence). The CDR3 region is CASRGLLSSYNEQFF. The CDR3 coding sequence is TGTGCCAGCAGGGGACTTCTAAGCTCCTACAATGAGCAGTTCTTC.

The chain employs TRBV7-2 and TRBJ2-7, with 9 bases aligning to TRBD2. CDR1 is SGHTA and CDR2 is FQGNSA in the germline V gene. This CDR3 contains 14 residues. The J segment lost 4 bases and the V segment lost 3 bases, leaving 4 bases of the junction unmatched. As DNA, the CDR3 is TGTGCCAGCAGCTTCGCTAGCGGGGTGTACGAGCAGTACTTC. Amino acid sequence: CASSFASGVYEQYF. The full variable domain, completed using reference TRBV7-2 and TRBJ2-7, is GAGVSQSPSNKVTEKGKDVELRCDPISGHTALYWYRQSLGQGLEFLIYFQGNSAPDKSGLPSDRFSAERTGGSVSTLTIQRTQQEDSAVYLCASSFASGVYEQYFGPGTRLTVT.

The genes are TRBV18 and TRBJ2-7; possible D gene TRBD2, 5 bases. The CDR3 is made up of 14 amino acids. CDR1 and CDR2 (germline): KGHSH, LQKENI. Trimming cost V 0 bases and J 2 bases, with 8 bases left between them. The CDR3 reads CASSPPEETYEQYF. As DNA, the CDR3 is TGTGCCAGCTCACCACCGGAGGAAACCTACGAGCAGTACTTC.

In regard to this clone: This may arise from a read error, as a much more abundant clone is one base away. The chain couples TRBV4-3 to TRBJ2-1; 12 bases are a match to TRBD2. The germline V gene has CDR1 LGHNA and CDR2 YSLEER. J gave up 4 bases and V 0 bases, and 1 base lay outside the gene matches. The CDR3 length is 16 residues. This CDR3 is CASSQDGTSGYNEQFF. The CDR3 DNA reads TGCGCCAGCAGCCAAGATGGGACTAGCGGGTACAATGAGCAGTTCTTC.

V and J are TRBV27 and TRBJ2-7; 7 bases match TRBD1. V gave up 9 bases and J gave up 9 bases; unmatched junction bases: 11. This CDR3 has 12 residues. Germline-derived CDR1 and CDR2 are MNHEY and SMNVEV (reference sequence). The CDR3 nucleotides read TGTGCCAGTAGTACAGGGGCCACGGGGCAGTACTTC. It yields the protein CASSTGATGQYF.

The chain uses TRBV9 and TRBJ2-2; D gene uncertain. With 2 bases removed from V and 6 bases from J, the gap between germline ends came to 11 bases. This CDR3 has 14 residues. Germline lookup yields CDR1 SGDLS and CDR2 YYNGEE. The CDR3 spells CASSVAPISGELFF. As DNA, the CDR3 is TGTGCCAGCAGCGTGGCACCAATTTCCGGGGAGCTGTTTTTT.

By proportion, this clone is large. This chain joins TRBV28 and TRBJ2-2, with 9 positions matching TRBD2. This CDR3 is built from 16 residues. J lost 1 base, V lost 6 bases, and 6 bases had no gene match. Germline V CDR1 and CDR2: MDHEN, SYDVKM. CDR3: CASSIATSGNTGELFF. Written as DNA, the CDR3 is TGTGCCAGCAGCATCGCGACTAGCGGGAACACCGGGGAGCTGTTTTTT.

The CDR3 region is CASLLGGSNTEAFF. Written as DNA, the CDR3 is TGTGCCAGCCTCCTAGGGGGATCGAACACTGAAGCTTTCTTT. The chain carries TRBV19 and TRBJ1-1; tentatively, D is TRBD1 (6 bases). Germline V CDR1 and CDR2: LNHDA, SQIVND (reference sequence). The CDR3 covers 14 residues. Trimming stripped 9 bases from V and 1 base from J, with 15 bases between.

The chain couples TRBV28 to TRBJ2-7; a possible D gene is TRBD2 (5 bases). This CDR3 region has 13 residues. V was shortened by 3 bases and J by 6 bases, with 12 bases between the two germline ends. Per germline, CDR1 MDHEN and CDR2 SYDVKM. The CDR3 DNA reads as TGTGCCAGCAGTTTGGACCCCCGGGGCGAGCAGTACTTC. It specifies CASSLDPRGEQYF.

The chain joins TRBV14 to TRBJ1-1; 7 bases map to TRBD1. The CDR3 is 17 amino acids. Germline CDR1 and CDR2: SGHDN and FVKESK. Germline trimming cut 4 bases from V and 1 base from J; bases unmatched to any gene: 12. The CDR3 nucleotides read TGTGCCAGCAGCCTTGACAGGGATTTTGTTGGGAACACTGAAGCTTTCTTT. As protein: CASSLDRDFVGNTEAFF.